The text below deals with one T cell receptor (beta chain). The antigen is unknown. This sample is drawn from a study of T cell responses to AZD1222 COVID-19 vaccine. The V end lost 6 bases, the J end lost 2 bases, and 13 bases lay between the germline ends. Germline CDR1 is KGHDR and CDR2 is SFDVKD. The CDR3 totals 14 residues. Sequencing was performed with immunoSEQ multiplex PCR; in TCRdb, only in-frame clones are kept and a portion is missing. The table shows around 110,000 clones, with 85% to 95% occurring only once. Whole-study results and caveats: The reported proportion of spike-specific TCRs targeting unmutated variant regions was nearly half. Donors were chiefly white British, with a greater number of females, and clonal diversity was perhaps underestimated. Two AZD1222 administrations were followed by greater Spike-specific TCR breadth and depth. Repertoire sampling happened only post peak T cell response.

Sequencing used peripheral blood, obtained on day 0 of AZD1222 vaccination. V usage is TRBV24-1 and J usage is TRBJ2-7, with TRBD2 as a possible D gene (6 bases). The sequence was obtained from an adult in good health. Here the CDR3 DNA reads TGTGCCACCAGTTCCCTAGCGCAGCCCTACGAGCAGTACTTC. This encodes CATSSLAQPYEQYF.